Shown below are 6 T cell receptor beta chains from a single sample sequenced in a study of monozygotic twins with inflammatory bowel disease. TCRdb reprocessed the 5' RACE reads and keeps a single row for each CDR3 protein, giving no DNA. The sample has more than 85,000 distinct CDR3 sequences. Material for sequencing was blood. These receptors originate from a human donor with ulcerative colitis or Crohn's disease, or a healthy co-twin of an affected twin (not recorded which).

This chain links TRBV7-2 with TRBJ2-4; the D gene TCRdb calls, TRBD1, cannot be checked with no DNA. The CDR3 covers 15 residues. From germline, CDR1 is SGHTA and CDR2 FQGNSA. CDR3 protein: CASSFPGVLENIQYF.

The gene calls are TRBV10-3 and TRBJ1-1. The CDR3 is 13 amino acids. Germline CDR1 and CDR2: ENHRY and SYGVKD. CDR3 in amino acids: CAIRIDSYTEAFF.

This rearrangement joins TRBV27 to TRBJ2-5; TCRdb names TRBD2, which stays unverified in the absence of DNA. Looked up from germline, CDR1 is MNHEY and CDR2 is SMNVEV (reference sequence). The CDR3 has 15 amino acids. CDR3 protein: CASSPTSGIEETQYF.

J is TRBJ2-3 and V is TRBV20-1; TCRdb lists TRBD1, though no DNA is available to test this call. The CDR3 spans 12 residues. Germline lookup yields CDR1 DFQATT and CDR2 SNEGSKA (reference sequence). CDR3 sequence reads: CSAAGGTDTQYF.

The genes are TRBV5-1 and TRBJ1-2. This CDR3 contains 13 residues. Germline lookup yields CDR1 SGHRS and CDR2 YFSETQ. This chain's CDR3 is CASSLTEFYGYTF.

CDR3 sequence reads: CATSRDPWGSRQETQYF. The chain is built from TRBV15 and TRBJ2-5; with no DNA, the TCRdb D assignment of TRBD1 cannot be verified. This CDR3 region has 17 residues. The V gene's germline CDR1 is LNHNV and CDR2 YYDKDF (reference sequence).